This T cell receptor (beta chain) stems from a study of cytomegalovirus exposure and HLA in healthy donors (dated by TCRdb to 2016 to 2017). The study in broad terms: In an earlier analysis of 587 of the donors, approximately 260 Gb of sequence data and approximately 120 million unique TCR beta sequences from roughly 180 million T cells were reported. To predict cytomegalovirus infection status, the study combined high-throughput TCR immunosequencing, statistical association of individual TCRs with disease status, and machine learning. Typing coverage differed by locus: A, B, C, DRB1 and DQB1 were typed in about 620-640 donors, DQA1 in about 500, DPA1 in some 570, and DPB1 in 450 to 480. Of the approximately 370 genotyped donors, approximately 80% were placed in the genetic ancestry cluster associated with self-reported Caucasian donors. All discovery cohort repertoires had been generated using a single sequencing platform. A later analysis re-examined previously published TCR beta repertoires from over 500 donors and added high-resolution HLA genotyping to investigate patterns of TCR occurrence. Donor age, sex, ethnicity and CMV serostatus were compiled alongside the repertoire data. The T cell repertoires of 666 subjects were profiled by immunosequencing and related to cytomegalovirus serostatus. An early release that covered 500 to 800 HLA-typed donors contained approximately 300 gigabases of sequencing data and 80 million or so unique TCR sequences. In addition to the first cohort of around 670 subjects, a separate validation cohort of 120 different subjects was used. Rather than drawing on any new phenotypic data, the later analysis identified candidate immune exposures from TCR beta sequences and the way those sequences occurred across donors. HLA typing covered class I and class II loci at four-digit resolution. A later genetic analysis took genome-wide SNP genotypes for 398 of the 666 donors and used that subset as a discovery cohort. In an earlier analysis of roughly 580 of the donors, high-throughput TCR beta sequencing was used to judge whether each TCR beta V gene segment behaved as functional or pseudogenic. Roughly 5 DR-DQ haplotypes were treated as single units for association and clustering because of strong linkage in the cohort. Across roughly 420 genotyped donors of the cohort, an average of approximately 200,000 unique TCR beta nucleotide sequences per donor were sequenced, and 15% to 20% of those sequences were non-productive. The study was designed to test whether signatures of past pathogen exposure could be identified by cataloging public T cell receptors. General findings and caveats noted by the study authors: A later genetic analysis associated a missense DCLRE1C variant with V-gene and J-gene trimming of TCR beta chains, and an independent cohort replicated the association. In a later analysis, several top co-occurrence clusters were reported to appear linked to parvovirus B19, influenza, CMV and Epstein-Barr virus. According to a later analysis, TCR association rates differed among HLA loci, with DRB1 alleles showing the most associated TCRs and HLA-C alleles showing the fewest. Cytomegalovirus status was reported to be diagnosed by the classifier with high specificity and sensitivity in both the original and validation cohorts. Because some donors lacked HLA typing at each locus, the association tests relied only on the typed subset. A group of highly shared sequence variants was considered likely to be a technical artifact of the sequencing pipeline. Because the 87-base-pair reads could not distinguish some IMGT-functional V segments, including TRBV6-2 and TRBV6-3, those segments were excluded. When HLA alleles, especially DR and DQ, strongly co-occurred, attributing TCR associations to individual alleles was difficult. In a later analysis, 16,951 TCR beta sequences were associated with specific HLA alleles at a false discovery rate of 0.05. Across donors, most TCR sequences were observed very rarely, whereas some public TCRs were present in many individuals. Compared with equally common non-associated chains, HLA-associated TCR beta chains in a later analysis were more clonally expanded and had lower generation probabilities. A further reported finding was that TCR beta sequences accurately predicted the HLA-A and HLA-B alleles for most subjects in the first cohort. According to a later genetic analysis, donors in an Asian-associated ancestry cluster had fewer N-insertions in productive TCRs than the approximately 700-donor mean. This cohort had only TCR beta chains sequenced, and the lack of alpha or paired-chain data limited which features could be detected. Most CMV-associated TCR beta chains appeared to be HLA-restricted in a later analysis, and the HLA associations seemed to be driven largely by CMV exposure. A total of 150 to 200 TCR beta chains were listed by the study as associated with cytomegalovirus. Because counts were too low, seventeen rarely observed V segments, including chromosome 9 orphons, were excluded from the earlier analysis of several hundred of the donors. According to the authors, the approach could potentially be generalized to other disease states and immunological phenotypes. The presence/absence analyses assumed that sequencing depth was roughly uniform across donors, and that assumption may not be true. An earlier analysis of 587 of the donors showed that most TCR beta V segments appeared in productive rearrangements either about 90% or about 30% of the time, which broadly matched IMGT annotations. CMV serostatus was the only immune exposure information available for the cohort. Linkage disequilibrium might explain the correlated functional status among segregating V segments, but an unknown experimental factor could not be ruled out. A few of the identified cytomegalovirus-associated TCR beta chains were confirmed in vitro to be specific for cytomegalovirus antigens.

The cohort comprised 670 or so healthy bone marrow donors. All cohort members were sampled while nominally healthy, although unrecorded immune exposures were likely present. The donor tested CMV seronegative, placing the donor among the 350 to 400 seronegative members of the cohort. Every donor gave a peripheral blood sample, and the peripheral blood mononuclear cells from that sample were used for TCR beta sequencing. Genomic DNA was extracted from the blood cell samples with the Qiagen DNeasy Blood Extraction Kit. In the case of this clone: No cognate antigen has been identified for it. Base qualities are missing; no much larger clone stands one base away.

The protocol used for the library was the immunoSEQ multiplex PCR assay. A mixture of 60 forward primers for TCR Vbeta segments and 13 reverse primers for TCR Jbeta segments was used in the multiplex PCR. The CDR3 region of rearranged TCR beta genes was amplified from genomic DNA with a multiplex PCR assay. The amplified TCR beta libraries were sequenced on the Illumina HiSeq System as 87-base-pair reads. Per the original workflow: Across the 670 or so repertoires, a later analysis counted about 81 million unique TCR beta chains, roughly 11 million of which were shared by at least two donors. A nearest-neighbor algorithm error-corrected the raw reads and collapsed the reads into unique sequences, merging closely related sequences to remove PCR and sequencing errors. To assign V, D and J gene segments, CDR3 sequences were aligned to IMGT reference sequences. Each retained sequence needed at least a six-nucleotide match to both a V gene segment and a J gene segment. A rearrangement was called productive if the CDR3 had no stop codons and remained in frame with V and J, and every other rearrangement was called non-productive. CDR3 was defined according to IMGT convention as the region running from the second conserved V-encoded cysteine to the conserved J-encoded phenylalanine. The earlier analysis of about 620 of the donors excluded sequences that lacked an unambiguous match to a single V gene segment. An earlier analysis of a few hundred of the donors called V segments functional above 56.7% productive rearrangements and segregating when the between-donor standard deviation exceeded 5%. A statistical classification framework was built to diagnose cytomegalovirus status from the catalog of TCR beta chain sequences. V and J gene assignment, in a later analysis, came from comparing TCR nucleotide sequences with IMGT/GENE-DB human TR gene sequences. Using the TCRdist pipeline, a later analysis assigned CDR3 sequences along with most-parsimonious VDJ recombination scenarios. A later analysis defined each TCR beta chain by its CDR3 amino acid sequence plus V-gene family, and excluded reads lacking a unique V-gene family. In a later analysis, nearly 600 highly shared, low-generation-probability nucleotide sequences were removed to address suspected cross-contamination and a sequencing artifact. In a later analysis, a clonal expansion index was calculated for each public chain from normalized within-repertoire ranks of inferred template counts. In a later analysis, generation probabilities were computed using a VDJ recombination model fitted to out-of-frame rearrangements, and the results were checked against IGoR. In a later analysis, TCR-TCR, TCR-HLA and TCR-CMV co-occurrence was scored with hypergeometric tests, and a repertoire-size bias correction was applied to TCR pairs. False discovery rates were estimated in a later analysis by permuting HLA or CMV assignments 20 times. In a later analysis, co-occurring TCRs were grouped with DBSCAN, and TCRdist sequence similarity was added when clustering was performed within HLA-allele-positive subsets. Co-occurrence clustering excluded repertoires with fewer than 30,000 or more than 120,000 public chains, plus five with anomalous nucleotide sharing. Held by TCRdb, this immuneACCESS table contains in-frame sequences only and omits some clones. Under half of the omission traces to an unresolved V gene where checked; the cause of the rest is unknown. The DNA was the basis for D and trimming; V, J and clone size are from that table. The sample table contains almost 200,000 clones; only one count was recorded for 70% to 80% of them. The ten largest clonotypes hold about 1.9% of the sample.

The CDR3, cysteine through phenylalanine, is 19 amino acids long. Only the CDR3 portion is preserved as DNA: 57 bases, with reading frame beginning at the first base. The CDR1 and CDR2 encoded by the germline V gene (reference sequence) are MNHEY and SMNVEV. V was cut back by 1 base and J by 0 bases, leaving a gap of 19 bases between them. This sequence uses TRBV27 and TRBJ1-3; matching of 5 bases hints at TRBD1 as the D gene. The TCR sequence derives from a man aged 30 to 39 in good health and CMV-seronegative. The sequenced sample was PBMCs. The bases are TGTGCCAGCAGTTTATTCCCCCTCGACAGTTTCCTCTCTGGAAACACCATATATTTT. Its translation reads: CASSLFPLDSFLSGNTIYF.